These 31 T cell receptor beta chains were sequenced from one sample in a study of blood T cell repertoires in COVID-19. Only in-frame clones appear in the TCRdb table, and some are missing; sequencing was by immunoSEQ multiplex PCR. The repertoire includes fewer than 500,000 clones, over 75% of them detected once, and approximately 1.2% sits in the top ten. The sample taken for sequencing was PBMCs or T cells enriched from blood (not recorded which). The source of these receptors is a man aged 30 to 45 who had recovered from COVID-19.

This rearrangement joins TRBV18 to TRBJ2-6, with D unclear. The CDR3 length is 16 residues. Germline CDR1 KGHSH, CDR2 LQKENI. V lost 5 bases and J 0 bases, leaving 11 bases between the germline ends. The CDR3 protein is CASSTSLNSGANVLTF. CDR3 sequence (DNA): TGTGCCAGCTCAACTTCTCTGAACTCTGGGGCCAACGTCCTGACTTTC.

The rearrangement links TRBV5-1 to TRBJ1-6; the D is unclear. Germline assignment: CDR1 SGHRS and CDR2 YFSETQ. Trimming cost V 0 bases and J 3 bases, with 13 bases left between them. CDR3 length: 17 amino acids. The CDR3 DNA sequence: TGCGCCAGCAGCTTGGCCCAGGACTGGGGCTATAATTCACCCCTCCACTTT. It yields the protein CASSLAQDWGYNSPLHF.

A few counts support this clone. This chain uses TRBV19 with TRBJ1-5; TRBD1 matches 8 bases. Germline CDR1 reads LNHDA; CDR2 reads SQIVND (reference sequence). V was pared by 5 bases and J by 0 bases, with 9 bases of the junction left unmatched. This CDR3 is 17 amino acids long. CDR3 nucleotide sequence: TGTGCCAGTAGTGGACAGGGTGTCTTATATAGCAATCAGCCCCAGCATTTT. It is translated as CASSGQGVLYSNQPQHF.

The V call is TRBV25-1, the J call TRBJ1-1, with TRBD1 as a possible D gene (5 bases). The CDR3 covers 14 residues. Trimming stripped 2 bases from V and 10 bases from J, with 17 bases between. Germline CDR1 and CDR2: MGHDK and SYGVNS. CDR3 loop: CASSEPGLRTRAFF. Written as DNA, the CDR3 is TGTGCCAGCAGTGAACCGGGACTCCGTACCAGAGCTTTCTTT.

This sequence joins TRBV6-1 and TRBJ2-2; a weak D match, TRBD1 (5 bases). The CDR3 is 16 amino acids. Germline CDR1 reads MNHNS; CDR2 reads SASEGT. The V end lost 0 bases, the J end lost 1 base, and 9 bases lay between the germline ends. Here the CDR3 DNA reads TGTGCCAGCAGTGAAGCTTGGCAGGGGAACACCGGGGAGCTGTTTTTT. Translated: CASSEAWQGNTGELFF.

V usage is TRBV4-1 and J usage is TRBJ1-1; a possible D gene is TRBD1 (5 bases). V was shortened by 0 bases and J by 10 bases, with 15 bases between the two germline ends. The CDR3 runs 14 residues. Germline V CDR1 and CDR2: MGHRA, YSYEKL. In DNA, the CDR3 is TGCGCCAGCAGCCAAGATCCGACTCTAGGGGTAGCTTTCTTT. This sequence encodes CASSQDPTLGVAFF.

V is TRBV3-1 (or the pseudogene TRBV3-2) and J is TRBJ1-2; D possibly corresponds to TRBD1 (5 bases). V was trimmed by 4 bases and J by 4 bases, leaving 28 bases between them. Germline V gene sequence: CDR1 LGHDT, CDR2 YNNKEL (reference sequence). CDR3 size: 19 residues. The CDR3 nucleotides are TGTGCCAGCAGCCCGTTATCTCGCGGATTAGGGGCAGGAAGCTATGGCTACACCTTC. Translation: CASSPLSRGLGAGSYGYTF.

This chain uses TRBV4-2 with TRBJ1-1, with 8 nucleotides matching TRBD1. The CDR3 runs to 15 residues. CDR1 LGHNA and CDR2 YNFKEQ come from the germline V gene. V shed 3 bases and J 4 bases; nucleotides not matched to a gene: 7. The CDR3 DNA is TGTGCCAGCAGCCAGTTGACAGGGGAGGTCACTGAAGCTTTCTTT. It encodes CASSQLTGEVTEAFF.

The chain uses TRBV29-1 and TRBJ1-5; D gene uncertain. This CDR3 comprises 13 residues. V lost 6 bases and J 5 bases, leaving 14 bases between the germline ends. Germline CDR1 and CDR2: SQVTM and ANQGSEA. CDR3 in amino acids: CSVRHSNDQPQHF. For the CDR3, the DNA is TGCAGCGTCCGGCATAGCAATGATCAGCCCCAGCATTTT.

The chain combines TRBV27 with TRBJ2-7; 9 positions match TRBD2. This CDR3 comprises 14 residues. Trimming cost V 5 bases and J 1 base; bases outside gene matches: 3. Germline CDR1 is MNHEY and CDR2 is SMNVEV (reference sequence). CDR3 loop: CASSPLAGSYEQYF. The CDR3 region has the DNA TGTGCCAGCAGTCCTCTAGCGGGGTCCTACGAGCAGTACTTC.

The chain links TRBV6-5 to TRBJ1-6; a weak D match, TRBD1 (6 bases). Germline V lookup: CDR1 MNHEY, CDR2 SVGAGI. This CDR3 comprises 14 residues. Trimming pared 8 bases from V and 8 bases from J, leaving 16 bases between. This CDR3 is CASGAGVPYSPLHF. The CDR3 region has the DNA TGTGCCAGCGGGGCAGGGGTCCCTTATTCACCCCTCCACTTT.

This rearrangement joins TRBV18 to TRBJ1-2; D not resolved. From germline, CDR1 is KGHSH and CDR2 LQKENI. This CDR3 has 14 residues. V gave up 3 bases and J gave up 4 bases, with 12 bases separating them. CDR3 amino acids: CASSPTTSTYGYTF. The CDR3 DNA is TGTGCCAGCTCACCGACAACGAGTACCTATGGCTACACCTTC.

This clone has just one count. The rearrangement joins TRBV10-1 to TRBJ2-3, with 7 bases identical to TRBD2. This CDR3 comprises 16 residues. Germline CDR1 reads WNHNN; CDR2 reads SYGVQD (reference sequence). The J segment lost 3 bases and the V segment lost 0 bases, leaving 6 bases of the junction unmatched. CDR3 residues: CASSESGGEGTDTQYF. The CDR3 DNA reads as TGCGCCAGCAGTGAGTCCGGTGGGGAGGGTACAGATACGCAGTATTTT.

Here the CDR3 reads CASSEATDGYTF. The DNA of the CDR3 is TGTGCCAGCAGTGAAGCTACGGATGGCTACACCTTC. The rearrangement links TRBV2 to TRBJ1-2; D gene uncertain. There are 12 residues in the CDR3. Germline V CDR1 and CDR2: SNHLY, FYNNEI. Trimming left V 0 bases short and J 6 bases short, with 5 bases between.

The count of this clone is one. The CDR3 nucleotides read TGTGCCAGCAGCTTACATGGAGACTCCTATAATTCACCCCTCCACTTT. This sequence encodes CASSLHGDSYNSPLHF. The chain uses TRBV7-8 and TRBJ1-6; D is uncertain. From germline, CDR1 is SGHVS and CDR2 FQNEAQ. The length of the CDR3 is 16 residues. V was trimmed by 2 bases and J by 0 bases, leaving 8 bases between them.

The rearrangement uses TRBV27 and TRBJ2-7; possible D gene TRBD2, 6 bases. The germline V and J ends were trimmed by 8 bases and 3 bases, with 17 bases remaining between them. CDR1 is MNHEY, CDR2 SMNVEV, per germline (reference sequence). This CDR3 is 14 amino acids long. The CDR3 DNA follows: TGTGCCAGCCGACTCAAAAGCGGGTACTACGAGCAGTACTTC. Translated: CASRLKSGYYEQYF.

The rearrangement links TRBV5-4 to TRBJ2-2; the D is unclear. CDR3 length: 13 residues. CDR1 and CDR2 (germline): SGHNT, YYREEE (reference sequence). Trimming took 10 bases from V and 0 from J, leaving 10 bases between them. In DNA, the CDR3 is TGTGCCTCGCGCCGCGCGAACACCGGGGAGCTGTTTTTT. Protein: CASRRANTGELFF.

CDR3 amino acids: CASSPNGNYGYTF. CDR3 in DNA: TGTGCCAGTAGCCCAAATGGTAACTATGGCTACACCTTC. This sequence joins TRBV6-5 and TRBJ1-2; no firm D call. Germline values: CDR1 MNHEY, CDR2 SVGAGI. Trimming stripped 9 bases from V and 1 base from J, with 12 bases between. The CDR3 extends over 13 amino acids.

V usage is TRBV12-5 and J usage is TRBJ1-1; D gene ambiguous. The CDR3 consists of 14 residues. Germline V gene sequence: CDR1 LGHNT, CDR2 FRNRAP. Trimming took 6 bases from V and 0 from J, leaving 11 bases between them. This chain's CDR3 is CASGTLTMNTEAFF. The CDR3, as DNA: TGTGCTAGTGGAACCCTCACAATGAACACTGAAGCTTTCTTT.

This clone was counted between two and nine times. The V call is TRBV7-8, the J call TRBJ2-5, with a weak D call TRBD2 (5 bases). The ends were cut back, 5 bases at V and 5 bases at J, with 18 bases in the middle. Germline V gene sequence: CDR1 SGHVS, CDR2 FQNEAQ. The CDR3 consists of 15 residues. The CDR3 nucleotides read TGTGCCAGCAGCCCCCTTATCTCGGGGTCCGAGACCCAGTACTTC. Its protein product is CASSPLISGSETQYF. The full variable domain, rest sourced from reference TRBV7-8 and TRBJ2-5, is GAGVSQSPRYKVAKRGQDVALRCDPISGHVSLFWYQQALGQGPEFLTYFQNEAQLDKSGLPSDRFFAERPEGSVSTLKIQRTQQEDSAVYLCASSPLISGSETQYFGPGTRLLVL.

The rearrangement joins TRBV7-6 to TRBJ2-1; TRBD2 is a possible D gene (6 bases). The germline gives CDR1 SGHVS, CDR2 FNYEAQ. The CDR3 consists of 15 residues. The V end was cut by 6 bases, the J end by 6 bases, with 18 bases between. This CDR3 is CASSRALGGANEQFF. The CDR3 nucleotides read TGTGCCAGCAGTAGGGCCCTGGGGGGAGCCAATGAGCAGTTCTTC.

The chain has TRBV11-2 and TRBJ1-3; TRBD1 matches at 7 bases. There are 13 residues in the CDR3. The junction had 1 base not matched to a gene; V was cut back by 4 bases and J by 4 bases. Germline CDR1 is SGHAT and CDR2 is FQNNGV. CDR3 sequence (DNA): TGTGCCAGCAGCTCGGACAGGGGAAACACCATATATTTT. It codes for CASSSDRGNTIYF.

There are a few counts of this clone. This chain joins TRBV10-2 and TRBJ2-2, with 8 nucleotides matching TRBD2. Germline loops: CDR1 WSHSY, CDR2 SAAADI. This CDR3 region has 14 residues. Trimming at V came to 2 bases and at J to 8 bases, leaving 4 bases not matched to a gene. CDR3 DNA: TGCGCCAGCAGTGAGAAGCGGGGGCGAGGGGAGCTGTTTTTT. This codes for CASSEKRGRGELFF.

V is TRBV4-3 and J is TRBJ2-1; 9 positions agree with TRBD2. The germline V gene has CDR1 LGHNA and CDR2 YSLEER. CDR3 size: 15 residues. V was pared by 1 base and J by 5 bases, with 3 bases of the junction left unmatched. The CDR3 protein is CASSQGTSEHNEQFF. The DNA for the CDR3 is TGCGCCAGCAGCCAAGGGACTAGCGAGCACAATGAGCAGTTCTTC.

The chain joins TRBV10-3 to TRBJ1-3; 7 nucleotides agree with TRBD1. V lost 0 bases, J lost 8 bases, and 7 bases stayed unmatched. Germline CDR1 and CDR2: ENHRY and SYGVKD. The CDR3 has 15 amino acids. The CDR3 sequence is CAISESARGRDTIYF. CDR3 sequence (DNA): TGTGCCATCAGTGAGTCCGCCAGGGGGAGAGACACCATATATTTT.

V usage is TRBV4-2 and J usage is TRBJ1-1, with a weak D call TRBD1 (5 bases). Germline loops: CDR1 LGHNA, CDR2 YNFKEQ. CDR3 length: 12 amino acids. V was pared by 4 bases and J by 7 bases, with 10 bases between. DNA of the CDR3: TGTGCCAGCAGCCCCCGGGGGTATGAAGCTTTCTTT. Translation gives CASSPRGYEAFF.

The genes are TRBV6-1 and TRBJ1-1; D is perhaps TRBD1 (6 bases). Germline loops: CDR1 MNHNS, CDR2 SASEGT. Trimming removed 5 bases at V and 7 bases at J, with 17 bases between. The CDR3 runs 14 residues. The CDR3, as DNA: TGTGCCAGCAGTTTGGACAGTCCCACGGATGAAGCTTTCTTT. Translating gives CASSLDSPTDEAFF.

The chain recombines TRBV10-3 with TRBJ2-3, with 9 bases aligning to TRBD1. This CDR3 is 17 amino acids long. Trimming took 6 bases from V and 1 from J; bases not matched to a gene: 11. Germline assignment: CDR1 ENHRY and CDR2 SYGVKD. The CDR3 sequence: CAISRRWDRAGTDTQYF. The CDR3 DNA reads as TGTGCCATCAGCCGCCGATGGGACAGGGCAGGCACAGATACGCAGTATTTT.

This clone was seen once. The rearrangement joins TRBV5-1 to TRBJ1-2, with D perhaps matching TRBD1 (5 bases). The CDR3 runs 15 residues. V shed 4 bases and J shed 1 base, with 14 bases lying between them. The germline V gene encodes CDR1 SGHRS and CDR2 YFSETQ. This chain's CDR3 is CASSPGAAGNYGYTF. DNA of the CDR3: TGCGCCAGCAGCCCTGGGGCCGCCGGTAACTATGGCTACACCTTC.

The sample holds many counts of this clone. V gene TRBV27 combines with J gene TRBJ1-4; D possibly corresponds to TRBD1 (6 bases). This CDR3 contains 14 residues. V was pared by 6 bases and J by 0 bases, with 8 bases between. Germline CDR1 and CDR2: MNHEY and SMNVEV (reference sequence). CDR3 sequence reads: CASRGGSTNEKLFF. The CDR3 bases are TGTGCCAGCAGAGGGGGTTCAACTAATGAAAAACTGTTTTTT.

The chain has TRBV12-5 and TRBJ1-5, with 7 bases matching TRBD1. Trimming at V came to 6 bases and at J to 6 bases, leaving 8 bases not matched to a gene. The CDR3 totals 14 residues. Looked up from germline, CDR1 is LGHNT and CDR2 is FRNRAP. The CDR3 DNA sequence: TGTGCTAGTGGAAGCCTGCAGGGGGGTCAGCCCCAGCATTTT. Translation: CASGSLQGGQPQHF.